This record looks at one T cell receptor (beta chain) sequence and its context. Repertoires were generated with immunoSEQ multiplex PCR, while TCRdb's copy carries only in-frame clones and drops some. The sample contains tens of thousands of clones, over 80% of which appear only once. The V gene end was trimmed by 3 bases and the J gene end by 2 bases; junction bases not matched to a gene: 14. The CDR3 covers 18 residues. Per germline, CDR1 SGHVS and CDR2 FNYEAQ. This sample stems from a study of blood T cell repertoires in COVID-19. At the level of the study: The United States, Italy and Spain supplied acute and convalescent COVID-19 samples. Sources were T cells, B-cell-depleted T cells, or PBMCs; the material itself was cDNA or gDNA.

Material for sequencing was peripheral blood. The rearrangement uses TRBV7-6 and TRBJ2-3, with 7 positions matching TRBD2. The sequence came from a woman under 40 in a cohort sampled during active COVID-19. The CDR3 nucleotides are TGTGCCAGCAGCTTGAGTCCTAGCTGGGGGGGGTACACAGATACGCAGTATTTT. Protein: CASSLSPSWGGYTDTQYF.